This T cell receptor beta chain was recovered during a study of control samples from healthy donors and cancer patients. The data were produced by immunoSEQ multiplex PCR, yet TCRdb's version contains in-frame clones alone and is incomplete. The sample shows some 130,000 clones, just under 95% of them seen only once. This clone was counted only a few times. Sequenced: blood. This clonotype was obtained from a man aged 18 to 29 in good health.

The CDR3 DNA sequence: TGCGCCAGCAGCTGGGGGTCAGGGGACCCAGATACGCAGTATTTT. Translation: CASSWGSGDPDTQYF. The chain is built from TRBV5-1 and TRBJ2-3; possible D gene TRBD1, 6 bases. Per germline, CDR1 SGHRS and CDR2 YFSETQ. The CDR3 is 15 amino acids. The germline V and J ends were trimmed by 3 bases and 4 bases, with 15 bases remaining between them. Full variable domain (missing parts from reference TRBV5-1 and TRBJ2-3): KAGVTQTPRYLIKTRGQQVTLSCSPISGHRSVSWYQQTPGQGLQFLFEYFSETQRNKGNFPGRFSGRQFSNSRSEMNVSTLELGDSALYLCASSWGSGDPDTQYFGPGTRLTVL.